This T cell receptor (beta chain) was profiled in a study of OX40 agonist ivuxolimab in advanced cancers. Study as a whole: Averaging roughly 60 years in age, with a range of about 23 to 90, the cohort was around 87% male.

Excluded were patients having autoimmune disease history or systemic immunosuppression. Assay used: immunoSEQ multiplex PCR; TCRdb lists only in-frame clones, some missing. The sample consists of some 45,000 clones, approximately 83% of them appearing once. The CDR3 is 14 residues long. Germline CDR1 and CDR2: SGHNT and YYREEE (reference sequence). V gave up 2 bases and J gave up 6 bases, with 11 bases separating them. This specimen was CD4+ or CD8+ T cells sorted from blood, taken in a trial of the OX40 agonist ivuxolimab. The chain has TRBV5-4 and TRBJ1-4; no clear D gene. The TCR comes from an adult with an advanced solid tumor such as melanoma, head and neck, liver or kidney cancer. The CDR3 bases are TGTGCCAGCAGCTTAACGATAAACGATGAAAAACTGTTTTTT. It specifies CASSLTINDEKLFF.